A selection of T cell receptor beta chains follows, all from one sample in a study of cytomegalovirus exposure and HLA in healthy donors. TCRdb's copy holds only in-frame clones and misses some; the assay was immunoSEQ multiplex PCR. The data hold some 150,000 clones, with around 89% observed a single time. Sequencing was performed on PBMCs. All receptors derive from a young man in good health and CMV-seronegative. Both conserved end residues are trimmed from each CDR3. Size values are once, few and many counts, or a class for expanded clones, and some rows have none.

j_call | clone_size | v_call | cdr3_aa
TRBJ1-4 | . | TRBV30 | AYTQGALTNEKLF
TRBJ2-6 | once | TRBV2 | ASTTGANVLT
TRBJ1-1 | . | TRBV5-1 | ASSIQGRDTEAF
TRBJ2-7 | . | TRBV5-1 | ASSSQGSDYEQY
TRBJ2-1 | once | TRBV27 | ASSLGGAEQF
TRBJ1-1 | . | TRBV14 | ASSTGLNTEAF
TRBJ1-5 | . | TRBV28 | ASSFGVAQH
TRBJ2-5 | once | TRBV4-1 | ASSTIGLAGVETQY
TRBJ2-7 | . | TRBV28 | ASSLPGQGTGEQY
TRBJ2-3 | . | TRBV27 | ASKIGGLTDTQY